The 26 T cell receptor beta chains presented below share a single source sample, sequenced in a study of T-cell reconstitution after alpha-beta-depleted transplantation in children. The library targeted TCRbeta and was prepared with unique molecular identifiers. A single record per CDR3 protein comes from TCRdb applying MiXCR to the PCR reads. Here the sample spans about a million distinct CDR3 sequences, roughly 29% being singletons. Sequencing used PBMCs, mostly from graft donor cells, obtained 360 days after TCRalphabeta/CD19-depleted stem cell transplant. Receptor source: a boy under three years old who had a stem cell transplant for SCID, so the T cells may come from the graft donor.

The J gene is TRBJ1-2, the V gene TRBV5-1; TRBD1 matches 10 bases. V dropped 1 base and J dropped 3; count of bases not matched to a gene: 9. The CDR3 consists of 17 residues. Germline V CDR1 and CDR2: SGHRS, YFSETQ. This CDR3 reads CASSLLGTGEVDYGYTF. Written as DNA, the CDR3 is TGCGCCAGCAGCTTGTTAGGGACAGGGGAAGTTGACTATGGCTACACCTTC. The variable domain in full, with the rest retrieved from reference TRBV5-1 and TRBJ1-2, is KAGVTQTPRYLIKTRGQQVTLSCSPISGHRSVSWYQQTPGQGLQFLFEYFSETQRNKGNFPGRFSGRQFSNSRSEMNVSTLELGDSALYLCASSLLGTGEVDYGYTFGSGTRLTVV.

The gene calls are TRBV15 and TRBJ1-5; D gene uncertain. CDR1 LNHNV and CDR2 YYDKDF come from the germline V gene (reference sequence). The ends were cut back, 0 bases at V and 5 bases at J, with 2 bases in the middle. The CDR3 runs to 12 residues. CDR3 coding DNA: TGTGCCACCAGCAGAGACGATCAGCCCCAGCATTTT. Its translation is CATSRDDQPQHF.

The DNA for the CDR3 is TGCAGTGCTAGAGGGGGGCTAGCGGGGGCGATATACGAGCAGTACTTC. It yields the protein CSARGGLAGAIYEQYF. The V and J genes are TRBV20-1 and TRBJ2-7; TRBD2 matches at 10 bases. This CDR3 is built from 16 residues. Germline CDR1 and CDR2: DFQATT and SNEGSKA (reference sequence). J gave up 4 bases and V 1 base, and 10 bases lay outside the gene matches.

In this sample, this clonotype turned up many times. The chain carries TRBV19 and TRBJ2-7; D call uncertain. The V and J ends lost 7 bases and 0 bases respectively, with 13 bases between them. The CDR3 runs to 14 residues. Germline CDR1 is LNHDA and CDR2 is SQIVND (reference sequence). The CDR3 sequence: CASTSTLSSYEQYF. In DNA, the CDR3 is TGTGCCAGTACCAGTACCCTGAGCTCCTACGAGCAGTACTTC.

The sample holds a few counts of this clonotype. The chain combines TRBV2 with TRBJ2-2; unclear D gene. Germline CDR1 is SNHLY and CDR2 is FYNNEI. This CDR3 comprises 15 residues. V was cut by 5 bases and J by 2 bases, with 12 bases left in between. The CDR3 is CASSTSSLNTGELFF. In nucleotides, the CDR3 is TGTGCCAGCAGTACGTCCAGTCTCAACACCGGGGAGCTGTTTTTT.

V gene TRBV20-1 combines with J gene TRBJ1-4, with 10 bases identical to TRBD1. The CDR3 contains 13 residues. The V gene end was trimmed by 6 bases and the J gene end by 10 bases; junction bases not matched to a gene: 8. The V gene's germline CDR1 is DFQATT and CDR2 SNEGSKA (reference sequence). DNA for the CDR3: TGCAGTGCCCTCGACAGGGGGCGAGGAAAACTGTTTTTT. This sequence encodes CSALDRGRGKLFF.

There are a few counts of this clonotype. The CDR3 here is CAIPSKTGDNEQFF. Written as DNA, the CDR3 is TGTGCCATTCCCTCAAAGACAGGCGACAATGAGCAGTTCTTC. The chain combines TRBV7-9 with TRBJ2-1; D might be TRBD1 (6 bases). Trimming removed 10 bases at V and 5 bases at J, with 18 bases between. The CDR3 has 14 amino acids. Germline-derived CDR1 and CDR2 are SEHNR and FQNEAQ (reference sequence).

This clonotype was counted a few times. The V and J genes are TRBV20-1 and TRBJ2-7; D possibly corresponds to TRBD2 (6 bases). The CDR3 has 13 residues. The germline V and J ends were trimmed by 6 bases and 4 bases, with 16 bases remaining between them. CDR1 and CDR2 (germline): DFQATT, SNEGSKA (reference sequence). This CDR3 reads CSALARTGYEQYF. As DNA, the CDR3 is TGCAGTGCCCTAGCGCGGACGGGGTACGAGCAGTACTTC.

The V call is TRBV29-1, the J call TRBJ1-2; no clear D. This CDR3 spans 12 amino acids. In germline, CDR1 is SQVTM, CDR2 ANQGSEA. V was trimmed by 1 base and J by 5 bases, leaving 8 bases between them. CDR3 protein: CSVEGSGYGYTF. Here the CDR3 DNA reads TGCAGCGTTGAAGGAAGTGGATATGGCTACACCTTC.

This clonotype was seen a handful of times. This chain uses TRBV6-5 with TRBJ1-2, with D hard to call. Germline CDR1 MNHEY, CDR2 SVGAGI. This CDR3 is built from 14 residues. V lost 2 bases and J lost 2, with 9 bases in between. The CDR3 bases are TGTGCCAGCAGTTACCGGCGGGAGAACTATGGCTACACCTTC. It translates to CASSYRRENYGYTF.

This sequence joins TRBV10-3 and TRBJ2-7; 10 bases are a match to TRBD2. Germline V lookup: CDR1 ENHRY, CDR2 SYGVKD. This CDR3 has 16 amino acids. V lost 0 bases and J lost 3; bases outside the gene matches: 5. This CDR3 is CAISESSGGAFYEQYF. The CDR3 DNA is TGTGCCATCAGTGAGTCGAGCGGGGGGGCCTTCTACGAGCAGTACTTC.

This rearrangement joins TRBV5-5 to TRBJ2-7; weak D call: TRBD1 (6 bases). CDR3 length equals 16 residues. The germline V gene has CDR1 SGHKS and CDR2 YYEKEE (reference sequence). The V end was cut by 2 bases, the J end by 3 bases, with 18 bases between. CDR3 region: CASSFPLVPDSYEQYF. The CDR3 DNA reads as TGTGCCAGCAGCTTTCCACTTGTACCGGACAGCTACGAGCAGTACTTC.

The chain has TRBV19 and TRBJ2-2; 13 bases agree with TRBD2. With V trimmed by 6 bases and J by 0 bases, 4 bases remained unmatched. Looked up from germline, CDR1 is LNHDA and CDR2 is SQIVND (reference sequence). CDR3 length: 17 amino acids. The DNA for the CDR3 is TGTGCCAGTAGCCTACTAGCGGGGGGGGCGAACACCGGGGAGCTGTTTTTT. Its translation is CASSLLAGGANTGELFF.

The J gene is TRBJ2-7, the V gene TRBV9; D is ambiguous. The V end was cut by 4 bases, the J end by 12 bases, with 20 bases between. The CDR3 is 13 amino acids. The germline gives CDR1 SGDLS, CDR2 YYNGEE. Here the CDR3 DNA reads TGTGCCAGCAGCCCTTCCGATCGATCCCCGAGGTACTTC. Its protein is CASSPSDRSPRYF. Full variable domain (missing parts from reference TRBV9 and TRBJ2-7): DSGVTQTPKHLITATGQRVTLRCSPRSGDLSVYWYQQSLDQGLQFLIQYYNGEERAKGNILERFSAQQFPDLHSELNLSSLELGDSALYFCASSPSDRSPRYFGPGTRLTVT.

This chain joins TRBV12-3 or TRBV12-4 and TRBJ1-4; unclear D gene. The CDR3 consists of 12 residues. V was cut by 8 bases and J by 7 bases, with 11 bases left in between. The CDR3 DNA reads TGTGCCAGCCGCGAGGGCGGTGAAAAACTGTTTTTT. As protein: CASREGGEKLFF.

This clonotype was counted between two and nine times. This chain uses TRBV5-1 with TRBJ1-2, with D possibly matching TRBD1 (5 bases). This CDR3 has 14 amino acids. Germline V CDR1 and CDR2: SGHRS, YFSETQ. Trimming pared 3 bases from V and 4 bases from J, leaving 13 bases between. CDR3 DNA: TGCGCCAGCAGCTGGGACGGGACCTCCTATGGCTACACCTTC. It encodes CASSWDGTSYGYTF. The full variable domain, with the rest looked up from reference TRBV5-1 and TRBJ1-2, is KAGVTQTPRYLIKTRGQQVTLSCSPISGHRSVSWYQQTPGQGLQFLFEYFSETQRNKGNFPGRFSGRQFSNSRSEMNVSTLELGDSALYLCASSWDGTSYGYTFGSGTRLTVV.

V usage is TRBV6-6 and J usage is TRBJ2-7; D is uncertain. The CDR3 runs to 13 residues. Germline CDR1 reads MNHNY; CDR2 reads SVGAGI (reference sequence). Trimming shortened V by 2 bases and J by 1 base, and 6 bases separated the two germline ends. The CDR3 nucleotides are TGTGCCAGCAGTTACATGGTTTCCTACGAGCAGTACTTC. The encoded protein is CASSYMVSYEQYF.

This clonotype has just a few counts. Here the CDR3 reads CASSGGKAGGTDNEQFF. DNA of the CDR3: TGTGCCAGCAGCGGGGGTAAAGCGGGGGGGACCGACAATGAGCAGTTCTTC. The chain recombines TRBV9 with TRBJ2-1; 10 nucleotides align to TRBD2. The CDR3 sequence is 17 residues long. CDR1 is SGDLS and CDR2 is YYNGEE in the germline V gene. J lost 5 bases, V lost 3 bases, and 11 bases had no gene match.

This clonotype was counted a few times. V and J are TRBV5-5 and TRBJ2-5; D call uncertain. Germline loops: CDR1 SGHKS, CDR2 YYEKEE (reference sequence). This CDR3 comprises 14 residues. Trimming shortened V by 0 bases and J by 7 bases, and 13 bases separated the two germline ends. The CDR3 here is CASSLDGPERTQYF. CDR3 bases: TGTGCCAGCAGCTTGGATGGGCCCGAGCGGACCCAGTACTTC.

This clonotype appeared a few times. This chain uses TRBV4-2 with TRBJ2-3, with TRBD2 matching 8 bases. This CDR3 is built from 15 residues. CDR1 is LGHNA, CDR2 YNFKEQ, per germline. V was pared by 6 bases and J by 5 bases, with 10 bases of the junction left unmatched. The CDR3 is CASRGLSGGKDTQYF. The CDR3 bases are TGTGCCAGCAGGGGACTAAGCGGGGGAAAAGATACGCAGTATTTT.

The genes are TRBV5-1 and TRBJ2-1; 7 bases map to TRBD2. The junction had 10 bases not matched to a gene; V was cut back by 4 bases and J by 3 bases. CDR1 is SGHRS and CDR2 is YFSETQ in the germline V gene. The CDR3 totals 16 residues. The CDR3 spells CASSRERGKGYNEQFF. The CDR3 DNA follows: TGCGCCAGCAGCCGAGAGCGGGGAAAGGGCTACAATGAGCAGTTCTTC.

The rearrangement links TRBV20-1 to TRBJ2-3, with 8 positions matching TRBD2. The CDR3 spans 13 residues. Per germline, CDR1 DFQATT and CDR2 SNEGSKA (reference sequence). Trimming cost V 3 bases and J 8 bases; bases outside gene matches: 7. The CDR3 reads CSASGGAFSTQYF. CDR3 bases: TGCAGTGCTAGCGGGGGGGCCTTCTCTACGCAGTATTTT.

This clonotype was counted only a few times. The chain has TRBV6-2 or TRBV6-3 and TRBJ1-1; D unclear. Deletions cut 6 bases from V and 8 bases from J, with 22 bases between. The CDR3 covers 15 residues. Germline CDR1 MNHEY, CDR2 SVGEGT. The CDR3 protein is CASSSRALSLAEAFF. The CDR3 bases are TGTGCCAGCAGCAGCCGGGCTTTGTCCCTGGCAGAAGCTTTCTTT.

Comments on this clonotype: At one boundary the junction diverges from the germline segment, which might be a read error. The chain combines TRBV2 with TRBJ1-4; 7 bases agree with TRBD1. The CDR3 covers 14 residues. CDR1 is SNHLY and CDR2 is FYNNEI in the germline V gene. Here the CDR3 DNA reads TGTGCCAGCACTGAAGGGGGCTCTAATGAAAAACTGTTTTTT. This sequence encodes CASTEGGSNEKLFF.

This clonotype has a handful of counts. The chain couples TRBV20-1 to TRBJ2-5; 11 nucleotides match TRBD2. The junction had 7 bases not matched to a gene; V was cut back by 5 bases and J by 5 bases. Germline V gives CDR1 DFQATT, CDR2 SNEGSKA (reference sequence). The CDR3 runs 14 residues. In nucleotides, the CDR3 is TGCAGTGCTCGAACTAGCGGGGGTCGCGAGACCCAGTACTTC. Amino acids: CSARTSGGRETQYF.

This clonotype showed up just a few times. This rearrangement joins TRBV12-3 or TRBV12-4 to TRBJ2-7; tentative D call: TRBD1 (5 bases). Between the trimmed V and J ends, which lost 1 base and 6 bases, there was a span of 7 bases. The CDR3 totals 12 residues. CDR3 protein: CASSLGRAEQYF. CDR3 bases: TGTGCCAGCAGTTTAGGCAGGGCCGAGCAGTACTTC.